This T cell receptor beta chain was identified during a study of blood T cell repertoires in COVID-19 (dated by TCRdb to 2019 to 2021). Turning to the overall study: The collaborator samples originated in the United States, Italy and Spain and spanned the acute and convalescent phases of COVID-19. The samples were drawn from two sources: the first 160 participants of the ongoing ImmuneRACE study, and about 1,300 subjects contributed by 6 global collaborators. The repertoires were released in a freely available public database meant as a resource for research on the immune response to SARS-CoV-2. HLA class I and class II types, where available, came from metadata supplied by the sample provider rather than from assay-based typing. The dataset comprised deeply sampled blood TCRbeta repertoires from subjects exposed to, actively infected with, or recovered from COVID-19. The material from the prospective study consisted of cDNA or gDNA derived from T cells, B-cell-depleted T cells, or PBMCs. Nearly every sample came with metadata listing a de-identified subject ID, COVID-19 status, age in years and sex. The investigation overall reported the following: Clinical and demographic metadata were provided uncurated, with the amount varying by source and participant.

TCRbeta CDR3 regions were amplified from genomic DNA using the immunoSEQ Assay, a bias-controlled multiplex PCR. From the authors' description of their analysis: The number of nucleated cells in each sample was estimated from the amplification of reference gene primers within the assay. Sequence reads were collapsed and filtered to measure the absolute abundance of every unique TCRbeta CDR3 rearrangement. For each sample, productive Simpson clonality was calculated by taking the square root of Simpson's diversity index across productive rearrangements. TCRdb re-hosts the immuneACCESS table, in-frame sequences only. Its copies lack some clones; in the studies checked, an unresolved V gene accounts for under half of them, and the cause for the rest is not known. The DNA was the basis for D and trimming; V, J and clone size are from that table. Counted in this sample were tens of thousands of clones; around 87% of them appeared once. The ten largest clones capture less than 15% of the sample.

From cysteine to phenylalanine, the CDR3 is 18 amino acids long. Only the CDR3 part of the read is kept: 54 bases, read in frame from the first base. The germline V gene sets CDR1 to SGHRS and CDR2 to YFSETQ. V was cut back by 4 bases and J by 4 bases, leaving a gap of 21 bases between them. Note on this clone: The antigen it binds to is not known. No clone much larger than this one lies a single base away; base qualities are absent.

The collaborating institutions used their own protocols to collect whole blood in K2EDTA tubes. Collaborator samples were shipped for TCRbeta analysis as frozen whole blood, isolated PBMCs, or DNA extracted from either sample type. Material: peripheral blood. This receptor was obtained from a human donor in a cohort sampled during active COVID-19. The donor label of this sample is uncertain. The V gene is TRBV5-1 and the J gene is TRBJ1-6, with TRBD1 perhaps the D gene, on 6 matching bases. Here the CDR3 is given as CASSAAERGLVYNSPLHF. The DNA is TGCGCCAGCAGCGCGGCCGAGCGGGGGCTCGTGTATAATTCACCCCTCCACTTT. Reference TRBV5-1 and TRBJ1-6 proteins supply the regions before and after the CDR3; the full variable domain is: KAGVTQTPRYLIKTRGQQVTLSCSPISGHRSVSWYQQTPGQGLQFLFEYFSETQRNKGNFPGRFSGRQFSNSRSEMNVSTLELGDSALYLCASSAAERGLVYNSPLHFGNGTRLTVT.